The clone carrying this T cell receptor beta chain has just a few counts. Relative to the germline gene, one junction end is altered; a read error may explain this. These data come from a study of identical twins. This CDR3 comprises 13 residues. Germline V CDR1 and CDR2: DFQATT, SNEGSKA (reference sequence). TCRdb itself ran the 5' RACE reads through MiXCR, one entry per CDR3 protein. This table holds 230,000 or so distinct CDR3 sequences, about 8.9% found once. The sample was also linked to a second study, of yellow fever vaccine responses in identical twins.

Sample: CD8+ T cells sorted from blood. The receptor was isolated from a woman between 18 and 29 years old in good health. The V call is TRBV20-1, the J call TRBJ2-3, with D possibly being TRBD2 (6 bases). The CDR3 here is CSGRLGEADTQYF. CDR3 sequence (DNA): TGCAGTGGTAGACTCGGGGAGGCAGATACGCAGTATTTT.